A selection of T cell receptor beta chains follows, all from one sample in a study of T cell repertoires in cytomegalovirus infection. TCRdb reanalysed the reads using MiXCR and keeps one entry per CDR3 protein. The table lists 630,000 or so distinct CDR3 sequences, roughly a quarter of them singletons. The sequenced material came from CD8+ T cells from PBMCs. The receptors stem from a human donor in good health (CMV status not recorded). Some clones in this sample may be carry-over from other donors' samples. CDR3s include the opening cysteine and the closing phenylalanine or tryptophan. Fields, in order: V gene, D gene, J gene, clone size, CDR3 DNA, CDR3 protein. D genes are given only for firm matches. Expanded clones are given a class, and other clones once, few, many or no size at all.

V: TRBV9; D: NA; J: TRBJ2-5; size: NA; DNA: TGTGCCAGCAGCGTAAGGGCGGGGAAAGAGACCCAGTACTTC; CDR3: CASSVRAGKETQYF
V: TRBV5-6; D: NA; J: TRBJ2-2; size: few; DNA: TGCGCCAGCAGCAACGCACAGGGAGCGTACACCGGGGAGCTGTTTTTT; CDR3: CASSNAQGAYTGELFF
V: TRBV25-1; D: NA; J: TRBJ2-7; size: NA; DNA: TGTGCCAGCAGTGTTTTCCAGGGGGGATTGGGCGAGCAGTACTTC; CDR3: CASSVFQGGLGEQYF
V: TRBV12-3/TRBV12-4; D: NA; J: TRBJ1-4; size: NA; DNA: TGTGCCAGCAGTTCCCCCGGTCCTGGTGAAAAACTGTTTTTT; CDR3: CASSSPGPGEKLFF
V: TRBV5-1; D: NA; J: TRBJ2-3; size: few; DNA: TGCGCCAGCAGCTTGTATCAGGGAACGGATACGCAGTATTTT; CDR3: CASSLYQGTDTQYF
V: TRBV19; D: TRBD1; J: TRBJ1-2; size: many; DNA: TGTGCCAGTAGCAAAAACGAACGGGACAGATTGTACTATGGCTACACCTTC; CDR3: CASSKNERDRLYYGYTF
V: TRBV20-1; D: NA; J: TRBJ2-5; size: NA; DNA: TGCAGTGCTAGAGATCCCAGCGGCCACCAAGAGACCCAGTACTTC; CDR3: CSARDPSGHQETQYF
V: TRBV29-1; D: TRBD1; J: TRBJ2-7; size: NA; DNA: TGCAGCGTTGAATTGGGGGGACAGGCCTACGAGCAGTACTTC; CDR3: CSVELGGQAYEQYF
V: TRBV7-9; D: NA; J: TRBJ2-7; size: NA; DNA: TGTGCCAGCAGCTTACCGGGTTCTTCCTTTGGGGAGCAGTACTTC; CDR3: CASSLPGSSFGEQYF
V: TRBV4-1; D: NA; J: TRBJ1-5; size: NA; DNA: TGCGCCAGCAGCCAAGGGGCAGGAGAACAGCCCCAGCATTTT; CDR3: CASSQGAGEQPQHF
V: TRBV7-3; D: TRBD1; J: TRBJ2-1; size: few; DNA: TGTGCCATCCTGAGGGACAGGGGTTTGTTCTTC; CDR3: CAILRDRGLFF
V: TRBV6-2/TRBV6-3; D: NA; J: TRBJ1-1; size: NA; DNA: TGTGCCAGCAGTCGAGACAGTATAGTAAGAGCTTTCTTT; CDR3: CASSRDSIVRAFF
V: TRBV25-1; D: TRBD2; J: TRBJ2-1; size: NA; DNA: TGTGCCAGCAGCGAGCCATGGACTAGCGGGGGGGTAAATGAGCAGTTCTTC; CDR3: CASSEPWTSGGVNEQFF
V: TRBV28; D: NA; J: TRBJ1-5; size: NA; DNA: TGTGCCAGCAAACAAGGTGAAAGCAATCAGCCCCAGCATTTT; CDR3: CASKQGESNQPQHF
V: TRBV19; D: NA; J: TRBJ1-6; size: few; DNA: TGTGCCAGTAGTACCGACAGCTCCTATAATTCACCCCTCCACTTT; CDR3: CASSTDSSYNSPLHF
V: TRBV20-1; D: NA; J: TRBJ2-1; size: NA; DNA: TGCAGTGCTAGAGGAGGTACAGGGAGGAATATAAATGAGCAGTTCTTC; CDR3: CSARGGTGRNINEQFF
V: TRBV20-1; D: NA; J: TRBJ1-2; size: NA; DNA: TGCAGTGCTAGACACACCCGAGATTATGGCTACACCTTC; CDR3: CSARHTRDYGYTF
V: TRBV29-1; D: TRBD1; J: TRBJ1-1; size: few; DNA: TGCAGCGTTGAACCCCCCACCGGGACAGGGCCAAGGGTCAACACTGAAGCTTTCTTT; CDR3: CSVEPPTGTGPRVNTEAFF
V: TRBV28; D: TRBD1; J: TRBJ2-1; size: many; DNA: TGTGCCAGCAGTTTCCGCCTGAGGACAGGCTCCTACAATGAGCAGTTCTTC; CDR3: CASSFRLRTGSYNEQFF
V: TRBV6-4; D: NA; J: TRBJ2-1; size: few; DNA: TGTGCCAGCAGTGACAGGGGAAGCGAGCAGTTCTTC; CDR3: CASSDRGSEQFF
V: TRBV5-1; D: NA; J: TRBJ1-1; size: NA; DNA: TGCGCCAGCCTCTCTCAAGAGGGGGGAGAAGGCACTGAAGCTTTCTTT; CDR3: CASLSQEGGEGTEAFF
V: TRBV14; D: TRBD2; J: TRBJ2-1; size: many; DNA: TGTGCCAGCAGCGATGGGACTAGCGGACTCAATGAGCAGTTCTTC; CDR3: CASSDGTSGLNEQFF
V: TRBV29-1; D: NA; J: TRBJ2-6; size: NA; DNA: TGCAGCGTTGAAGGGGGTGAGGGTTTCTCTGGGACCAACGTCCTGACTTTC; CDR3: CSVEGGEGFSGTNVLTF
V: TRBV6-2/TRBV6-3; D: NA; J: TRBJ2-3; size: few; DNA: TGTGCCAGCAGTTACCTCTCTATCACAGATACGCAGTATTTT; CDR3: CASSYLSITDTQYF
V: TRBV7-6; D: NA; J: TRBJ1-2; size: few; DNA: TGTGCCAGCAGCCCCCTCTCGGGGCCTTCTAACTATGGCTACACCTTC; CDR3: CASSPLSGPSNYGYTF
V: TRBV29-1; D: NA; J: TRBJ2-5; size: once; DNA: TGCAGCGTAACCGGCGGAGAGACCCAGTACTTC; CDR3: CSVTGGETQYF
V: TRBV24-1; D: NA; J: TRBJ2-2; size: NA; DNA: TGTGCCACCAGTGATTTAAAGGGGAACACCGGGGAGCTGTTTTTT; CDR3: CATSDLKGNTGELFF
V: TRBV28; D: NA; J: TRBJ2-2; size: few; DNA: TGTGCCAGCAGTTTAGGGGACGAATGGGCCGGGGAGCTGTTTTTT; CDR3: CASSLGDEWAGELFF
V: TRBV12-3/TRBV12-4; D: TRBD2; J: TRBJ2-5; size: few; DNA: TGTGCCAGCCTTGGGGGGGGAGGGTTCGAAGAGACCCAGTACTTC; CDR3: CASLGGGGFEETQYF
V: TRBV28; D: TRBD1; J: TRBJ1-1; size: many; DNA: TGTGCCAGCAGTTTATCCATCCCGAGGACAGGTCAAGGGAACACTGAAGCTTTCTTT; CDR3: CASSLSIPRTGQGNTEAFF
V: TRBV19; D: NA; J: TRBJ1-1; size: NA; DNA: TGTGCCAGTAGTATACCCCGGACAGTGAACACTGAAGCTTTCTTT; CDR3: CASSIPRTVNTEAFF
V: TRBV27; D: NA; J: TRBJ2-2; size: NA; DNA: TGTGCCAGCAGCGACCCGACGGGGGAGCTGTTTTTT; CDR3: CASSDPTGELFF
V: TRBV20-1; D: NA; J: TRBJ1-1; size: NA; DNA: TGCAGTGCTAGGCCCAGGGCGGGAACTGAAGCTTTCTTT; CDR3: CSARPRAGTEAFF
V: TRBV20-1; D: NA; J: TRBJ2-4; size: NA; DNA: TGCAGTGCAACGGCCCCGGGATGGGGAAACATTCAGTACTTC; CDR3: CSATAPGWGNIQYF
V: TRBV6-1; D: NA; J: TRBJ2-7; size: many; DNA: TGTGCCAGCAGCCACAGGGCGGCTTACGAGCAGTACTTC; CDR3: CASSHRAAYEQYF
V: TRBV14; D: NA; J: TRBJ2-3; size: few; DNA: TGTGCCAGCAGCCAGCTTTACGGGATGGGCACAGATACGCAGTATTTT; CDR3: CASSQLYGMGTDTQYF
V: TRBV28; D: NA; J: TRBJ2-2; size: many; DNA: TGTGCCAGCAGTTTCGTGGGCGGGCTGAACACCGGGGAGCTGTTTTTT; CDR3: CASSFVGGLNTGELFF
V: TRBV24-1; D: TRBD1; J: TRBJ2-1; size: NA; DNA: TGTGCCACCAGTGAGGCCGGGACAGAGGCGCGCGATGAGCAGTTCTTC; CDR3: CATSEAGTEARDEQFF
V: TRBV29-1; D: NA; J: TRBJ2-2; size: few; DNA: TGCAGCGTTGAAAGGGGTGGGGTCGGGGAGCTGTTTTTT; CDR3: CSVERGGVGELFF
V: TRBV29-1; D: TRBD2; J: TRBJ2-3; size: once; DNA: TGCAGCGCCCCGGGGAGGGCCACAGATACGCAGTATTTT; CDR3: CSAPGRATDTQYF
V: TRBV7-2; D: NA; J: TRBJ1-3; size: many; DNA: TGTGCCAGCAGCCCCGACTGGACCTCTGGAAACACCATATATTTT; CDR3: CASSPDWTSGNTIYF
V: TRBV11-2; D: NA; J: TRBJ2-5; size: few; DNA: TGTGCCAGCAGTGTGATGGCCAAAGAGACCCAGTACTTC; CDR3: CASSVMAKETQYF
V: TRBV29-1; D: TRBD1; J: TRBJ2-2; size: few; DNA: TGCAGCGTTGAATCCACCGGACAGGGAATCGCCGGGGAGCTGTTTTTT; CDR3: CSVESTGQGIAGELFF
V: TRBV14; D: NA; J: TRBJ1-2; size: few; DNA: TGTGCCAGCAGCCCTTCCCGGGTTCCTAACTATGGCTACACCTTC; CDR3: CASSPSRVPNYGYTF
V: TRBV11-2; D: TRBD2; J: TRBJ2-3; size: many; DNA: TGTGCCAGCAGCTGGATTCGGACTAGCGGGAGGGCCTTGTCGCCAGATACGCAGTATTTT; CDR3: CASSWIRTSGRALSPDTQYF
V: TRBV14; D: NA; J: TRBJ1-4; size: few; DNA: TGTGCCAGCAGCCAAGTTCCCCGGGAGCTTGCAACTAATGAAAAACTGTTTTTT; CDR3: CASSQVPRELATNEKLFF
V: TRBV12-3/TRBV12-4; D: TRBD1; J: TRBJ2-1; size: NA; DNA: TGTGCCAGCAGTTTAATGACAGGGGGCTCCTACAATGAGCAGTTCTTC; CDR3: CASSLMTGGSYNEQFF
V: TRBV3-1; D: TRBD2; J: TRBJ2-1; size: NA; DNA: TGTGCCAGCAGCCAAGATTATAGCGGGGGGCCTTACTCCTACAATGAGCAGTTCTTC; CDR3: CASSQDYSGGPYSYNEQFF
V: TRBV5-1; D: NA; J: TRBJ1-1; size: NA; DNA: TGCGCCAGCAGCTCCAAAGTTTACACTGAAGCTTTCTTT; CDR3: CASSSKVYTEAFF
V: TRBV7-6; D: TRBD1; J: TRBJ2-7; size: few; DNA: TGTGCCAGCAGTCTAGGGGGCCCTTTCTACGAGCAGTACTTC; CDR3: CASSLGGPFYEQYF
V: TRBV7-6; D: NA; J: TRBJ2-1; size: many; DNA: TGTGCCAGCAGCTTTCGCTCCGGGGGATCCATAGACAATGAGCAGTTCTTC; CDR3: CASSFRSGGSIDNEQFF
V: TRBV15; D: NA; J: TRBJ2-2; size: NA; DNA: TGTGCCACCAGCTCCGACCGAGAGCTGTTTTTT; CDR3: CATSSDRELFF
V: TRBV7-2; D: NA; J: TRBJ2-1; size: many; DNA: TGTGCCAGCAGCTTCCTCATTGGGAGCTCCTACAATGAGCAGTTCTTC; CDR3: CASSFLIGSSYNEQFF
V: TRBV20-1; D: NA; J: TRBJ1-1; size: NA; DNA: TGCAGTGCTAGAGCGAGGGGGGCTAGGGACACTGAAGCTTTCTTT; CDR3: CSARARGARDTEAFF
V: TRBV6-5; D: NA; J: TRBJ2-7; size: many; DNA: TGTGCCAGCAGTTACCGGGACGGTTCCTACGAGCAGTACTTC; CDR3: CASSYRDGSYEQYF